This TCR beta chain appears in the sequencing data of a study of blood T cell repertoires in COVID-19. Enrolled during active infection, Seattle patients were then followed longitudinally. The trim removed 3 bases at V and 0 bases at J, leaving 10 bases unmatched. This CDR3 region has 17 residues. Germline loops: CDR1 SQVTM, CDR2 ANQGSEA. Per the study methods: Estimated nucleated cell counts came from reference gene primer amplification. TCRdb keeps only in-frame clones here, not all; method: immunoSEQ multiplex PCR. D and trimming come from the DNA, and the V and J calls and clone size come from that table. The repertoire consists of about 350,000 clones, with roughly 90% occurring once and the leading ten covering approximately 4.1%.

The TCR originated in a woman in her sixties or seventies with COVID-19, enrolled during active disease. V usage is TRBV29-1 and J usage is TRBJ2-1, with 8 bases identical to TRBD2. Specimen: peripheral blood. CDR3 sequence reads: CSVDQAGVRSSYNEQFF. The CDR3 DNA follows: TGCAGCGTTGATCAAGCGGGGGTCCGCAGCTCCTACAATGAGCAGTTCTTC.